The following is a T cell receptor beta chain sequence with its context. V lost 5 bases, J lost 1 base, and 9 bases stayed unmatched. Germline CDR1 is MNHEY and CDR2 is SMNVEV (reference sequence). This CDR3 has 16 residues. The data were obtained in a study of shared clonotypes between healthy human individuals. The method was immunoSEQ multiplex PCR; TCRdb's version includes in-frame clones alone and lacks a portion of them. The table has 2.5 million or so clones, roughly 92% seen once. The sequence came from a man aged 18 to 30 in good health. The sequenced sample consisted of naive CD4+ T cells sorted from blood. Subset reported: CD45RA+ positively selected. The chain employs TRBV27 and TRBJ1-1; TRBD1 matches at 8 bases. In nucleotides, the CDR3 is TGTGCCAGCAGTATGGAATCAGGGGGCTGGAACACTGAAGCTTTCTTT. Translating gives CASSMESGGWNTEAFF.